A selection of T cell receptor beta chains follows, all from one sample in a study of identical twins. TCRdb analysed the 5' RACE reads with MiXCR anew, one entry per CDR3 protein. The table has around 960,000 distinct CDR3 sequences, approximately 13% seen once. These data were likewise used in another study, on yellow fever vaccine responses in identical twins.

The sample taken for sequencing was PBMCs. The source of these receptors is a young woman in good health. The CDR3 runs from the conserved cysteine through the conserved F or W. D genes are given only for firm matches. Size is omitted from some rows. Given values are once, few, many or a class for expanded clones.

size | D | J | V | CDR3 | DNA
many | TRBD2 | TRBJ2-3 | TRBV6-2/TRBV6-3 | CASSYSGGGELYF | TGTGCCAGCAGTTACTCAGGCGGGGGGGAGTTGTATTTT
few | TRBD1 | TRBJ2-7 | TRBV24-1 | CATSEPGQPYEQYF | TGTGCCACCAGTGAACCGGGACAGCCCTACGAGCAGTACTTC
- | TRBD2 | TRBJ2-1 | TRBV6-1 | CASTVGSGGAEEQFF | TGTGCCAGCACGGTTGGTAGCGGGGGGGCTGAGGAGCAGTTCTTC
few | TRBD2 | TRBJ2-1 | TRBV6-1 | CASSGLAGLPSSYNEQFF | TGTGCCAGCAGTGGACTAGCGGGACTTCCAAGCTCCTACAATGAGCAGTTCTTC
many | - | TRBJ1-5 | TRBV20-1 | CSAVQGINQPQHF | TGCAGTGCCGTACAGGGAATCAATCAGCCCCAGCATTTT
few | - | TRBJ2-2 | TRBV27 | CASSLAGQIRGTGELFF | TGTGCCAGCAGTTTAGCAGGACAGATTAGGGGCACCGGGGAGCTGTTTTTT
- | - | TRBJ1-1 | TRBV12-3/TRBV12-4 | CASSLGDFGTEAFF | TGTGCCAGCAGCCTAGGTGACTTTGGCACTGAAGCTTTCTTT
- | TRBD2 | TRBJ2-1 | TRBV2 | CASSESGRVKNEQFF | TGTGCCAGCAGTGAAAGCGGGAGAGTTAAGAATGAGCAGTTCTTC
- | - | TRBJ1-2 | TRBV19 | CASSTSNRVTNYGYTF | TGTGCCAGTAGTACCTCCAACAGGGTTACTAACTATGGCTACACCTTC
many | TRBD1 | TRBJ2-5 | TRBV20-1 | CSALTGDQETQYF | TGCAGTGCCCTCACAGGGGACCAAGAGACCCAGTACTTC
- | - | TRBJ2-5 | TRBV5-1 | CASSFIPEETQYF | TGCGCCAGCAGCTTCATCCCGGAGGAGACCCAGTACTTC
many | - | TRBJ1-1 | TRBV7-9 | CASSLGGGTAFF | TGTGCCAGCAGCTTAGGAGGGGGGACAGCTTTCTTT
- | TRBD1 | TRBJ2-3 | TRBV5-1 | CASSSGTGGEVDTQYF | TGCGCCAGCAGCTCCGGGACAGGGGGCGAGGTAGATACGCAGTATTTT
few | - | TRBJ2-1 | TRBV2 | CASSGVAEPMGEEQFF | TGTGCCAGCAGTGGGGTAGCGGAACCGATGGGGGAGGAGCAGTTCTTC
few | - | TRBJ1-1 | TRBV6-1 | CASSEGRGGTEAFF | TGTGCCAGCAGTGAAGGCAGGGGAGGCACTGAAGCTTTCTTT
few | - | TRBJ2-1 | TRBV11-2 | CASSLVSKDPAVYNEQFF | TGTGCCAGCAGCTTAGTTTCCAAGGACCCGGCCGTCTACAATGAGCAGTTCTTC
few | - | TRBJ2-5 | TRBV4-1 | CASSQDGAQREQETQYF | TGCGCCAGCAGCCAAGATGGAGCCCAAAGGGAGCAAGAGACCCAGTACTTC
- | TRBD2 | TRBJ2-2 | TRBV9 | CASSAGTSADTGELFF | TGTGCCAGCAGCGCGGGGACTAGCGCGGACACCGGGGAGCTGTTTTTT
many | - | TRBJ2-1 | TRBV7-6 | CASSRELSLRLYNEQFF | TGTGCCAGCAGCCGAGAACTGTCCCTCAGGCTTTACAATGAGCAGTTCTTC
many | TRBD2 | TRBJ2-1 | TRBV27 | CASSLGTSGARGFF | TGTGCCAGCAGTCTAGGGACTAGCGGGGCTAGGGGGTTCTTC
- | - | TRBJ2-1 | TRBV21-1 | CASSVRGNSRNCEQFF | TGTGCCAGCAGCGTCCGTGGGAACTCCAGAAACTGTGAGCAGTTCTTC
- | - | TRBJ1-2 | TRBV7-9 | CASTYYPGPANYGYTF | TGTGCCAGCACCTATTACCCGGGGCCCGCTAACTATGGCTACACCTTC
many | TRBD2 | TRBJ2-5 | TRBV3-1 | CASSRPPKLTSGEETQYF | TGTGCCAGCAGCCGGCCCCCAAAACTTACTAGCGGAGAAGAGACCCAGTACTTC
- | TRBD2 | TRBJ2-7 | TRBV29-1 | CSVEDPAGGSEQYF | TGCAGCGTTGAAGACCCAGCGGGAGGTTCCGAGCAGTACTTC
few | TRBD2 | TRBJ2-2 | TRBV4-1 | CASSQDRRGVRLAGANTGELFF | TGCGCCAGCAGCCAAGATCGTCGGGGAGTGAGGCTAGCGGGAGCGAACACCGGGGAGCTGTTTTTT
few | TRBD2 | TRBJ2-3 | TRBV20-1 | CSATRASGVTDTQYF | TGCAGTGCCACCAGAGCTAGCGGGGTGACAGATACGCAGTATTTT
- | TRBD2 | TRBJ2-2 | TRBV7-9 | CASRTSGITGELFF | TGTGCCAGCAGGACTAGCGGAATAACCGGGGAGCTGTTTTTT
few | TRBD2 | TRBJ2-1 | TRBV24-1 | CATSDLTPLAGVDNEQFF | TGTGCCACCAGTGATTTAACGCCGCTAGCGGGAGTCGACAATGAGCAGTTCTTC
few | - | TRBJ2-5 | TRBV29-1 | CSVARQETQYF | TGCAGCGTTGCCAGGCAAGAGACCCAGTACTTC
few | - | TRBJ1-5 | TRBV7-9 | CASSYGPPSLNQPQHF | TGTGCCAGCAGCTACGGACCCCCCTCCCTAAATCAGCCCCAGCATTTT